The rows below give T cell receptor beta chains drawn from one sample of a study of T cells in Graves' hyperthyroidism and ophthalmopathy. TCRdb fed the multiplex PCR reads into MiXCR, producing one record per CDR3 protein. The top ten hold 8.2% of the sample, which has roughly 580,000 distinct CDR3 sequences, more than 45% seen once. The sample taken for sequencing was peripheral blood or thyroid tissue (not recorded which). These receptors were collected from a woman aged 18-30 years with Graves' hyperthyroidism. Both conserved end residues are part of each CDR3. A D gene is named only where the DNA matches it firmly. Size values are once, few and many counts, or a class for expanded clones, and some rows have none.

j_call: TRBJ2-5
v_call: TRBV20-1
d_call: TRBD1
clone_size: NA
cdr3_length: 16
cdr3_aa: CSASRYGQVLQETQYF
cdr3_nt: TGCAGTGCTTCTCGCTACGGACAGGTGCTACAAGAGACCCAGTACTTC

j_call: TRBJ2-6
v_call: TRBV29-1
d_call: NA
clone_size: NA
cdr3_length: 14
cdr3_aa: CSVDVRDGANVLTF
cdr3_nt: TGCAGCGTTGACGTCCGGGACGGGGCCAACGTCCTGACTTTC

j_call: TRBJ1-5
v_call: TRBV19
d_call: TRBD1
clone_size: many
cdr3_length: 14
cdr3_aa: CASSLGTGIQPQHF
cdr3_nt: TGTGCCAGTAGTCTAGGGACAGGGATTCAGCCCCAGCATTTT

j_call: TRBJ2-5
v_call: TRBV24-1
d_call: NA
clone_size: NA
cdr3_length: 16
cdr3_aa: CATSDRDPAVQETQYF
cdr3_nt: TGTGCCACCAGTGACCGGGACCCCGCGGTCCAAGAGACCCAGTACTTC

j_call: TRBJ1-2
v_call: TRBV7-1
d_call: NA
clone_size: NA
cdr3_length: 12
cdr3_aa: CASSSPYGGYTF
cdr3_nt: TGTGCCAGCAGCTCCCCCTACGGGGGCTACACCTTC

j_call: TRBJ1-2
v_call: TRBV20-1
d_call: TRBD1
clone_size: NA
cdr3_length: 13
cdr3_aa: CSARGTGDIGYTF
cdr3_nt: TGCAGTGCTAGAGGGACAGGAGATATTGGCTACACCTTC

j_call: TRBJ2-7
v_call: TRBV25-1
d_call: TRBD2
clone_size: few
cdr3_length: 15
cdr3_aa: CASSEWSGRAYEQYF
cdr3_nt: TGTGCCAGCAGTGAATGGAGCGGGAGGGCCTACGAGCAGTACTTC

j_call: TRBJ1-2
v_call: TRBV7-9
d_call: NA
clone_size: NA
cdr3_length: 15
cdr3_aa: CASSQDLGINYGYTF
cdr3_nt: TGCGCCAGCAGCCAAGATCTTGGGATTAACTATGGCTACACCTTC

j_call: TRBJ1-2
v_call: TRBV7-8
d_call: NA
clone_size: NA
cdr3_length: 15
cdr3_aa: CASSSFPGMTYGYTF
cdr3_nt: TGTGCCAGCAGCTCCTTCCCGGGGATGACCTATGGCTACACCTTC

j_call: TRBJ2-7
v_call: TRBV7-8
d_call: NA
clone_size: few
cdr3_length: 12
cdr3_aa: CASSFKREEQYF
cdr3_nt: TGTGCCAGCAGCTTTAAAAGGGAAGAGCAGTACTTC

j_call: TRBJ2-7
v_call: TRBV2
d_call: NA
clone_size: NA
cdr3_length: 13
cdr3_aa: CASNRGPGGELYF
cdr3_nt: TGTGCCAGTAACAGGGGCCCAGGCGGGGAGCTGTACTTC

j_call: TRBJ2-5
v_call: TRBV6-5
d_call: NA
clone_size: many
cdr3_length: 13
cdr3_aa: CASSRTRWETQYF
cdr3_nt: TGTGCCAGCAGCCGCACGAGATGGGAGACCCAGTACTTC

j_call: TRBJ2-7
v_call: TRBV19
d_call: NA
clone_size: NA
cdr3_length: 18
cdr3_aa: CASSKGRGAPGATYEQYF
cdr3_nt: TGTGCCAGTAGTAAGGGCAGGGGGGCCCCAGGGGCAACCTACGAGCAGTACTTC

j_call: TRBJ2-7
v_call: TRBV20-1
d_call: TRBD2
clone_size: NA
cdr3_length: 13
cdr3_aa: CSASPSGPYEQYF
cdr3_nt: TGCAGTGCTAGCCCTAGCGGGCCATACGAGCAGTACTTC

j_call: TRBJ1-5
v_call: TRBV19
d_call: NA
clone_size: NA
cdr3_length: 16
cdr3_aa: CASRHNTGPGNQPQHF
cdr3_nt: TGTGCCAGTAGACACAATACTGGCCCCGGCAATCAGCCCCAGCATTTT

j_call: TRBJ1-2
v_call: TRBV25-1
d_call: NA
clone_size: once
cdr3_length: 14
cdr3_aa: CASSGGTQGDGYTF
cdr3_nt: TGTGCCAGCAGTGGGGGGACTCAGGGCGATGGCTACACCTTC

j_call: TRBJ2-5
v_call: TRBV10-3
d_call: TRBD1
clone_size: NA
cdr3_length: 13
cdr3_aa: CAINAGGIETQYF
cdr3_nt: TGTGCCATCAATGCAGGGGGCATCGAGACCCAGTACTTC

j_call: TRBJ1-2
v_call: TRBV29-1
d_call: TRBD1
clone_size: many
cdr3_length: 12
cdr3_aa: CSVATGSYGYTF
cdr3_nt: TGCAGCGTCGCGACAGGGTCCTATGGCTACACCTTC

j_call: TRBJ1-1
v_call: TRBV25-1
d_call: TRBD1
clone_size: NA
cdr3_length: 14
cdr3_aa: CASSDTGGNTEAFF
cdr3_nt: TGTGCCAGCAGTGATACAGGGGGAAACACTGAAGCTTTCTTT

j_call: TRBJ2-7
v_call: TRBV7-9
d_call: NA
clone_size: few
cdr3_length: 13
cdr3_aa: CASSQGGSYEQYF
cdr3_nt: TGTGCCAGCAGCCAGGGGGGGTCCTACGAGCAGTACTTC

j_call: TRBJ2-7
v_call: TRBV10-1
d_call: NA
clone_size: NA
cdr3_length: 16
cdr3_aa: CASSESQGLKSYEQYF
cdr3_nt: TGCGCCAGCAGTGAGTCCCAGGGGTTAAAATCCTACGAGCAGTACTTC

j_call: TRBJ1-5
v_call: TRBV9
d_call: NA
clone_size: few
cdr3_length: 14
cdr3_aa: CASSQEAGAQPQHF
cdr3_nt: TGTGCCAGCAGCCAAGAGGCAGGGGCTCAGCCCCAGCATTTT

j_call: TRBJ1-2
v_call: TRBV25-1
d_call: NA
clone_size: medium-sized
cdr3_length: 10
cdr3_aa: CASRNYGYTF
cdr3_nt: TGTGCCAGCAGGAACTATGGCTACACCTTC

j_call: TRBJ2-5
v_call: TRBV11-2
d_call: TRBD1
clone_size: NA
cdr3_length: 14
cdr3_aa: CASSFDREQETQYF
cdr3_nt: TGTGCCAGCAGCTTCGACAGGGAACAAGAGACCCAGTACTTC